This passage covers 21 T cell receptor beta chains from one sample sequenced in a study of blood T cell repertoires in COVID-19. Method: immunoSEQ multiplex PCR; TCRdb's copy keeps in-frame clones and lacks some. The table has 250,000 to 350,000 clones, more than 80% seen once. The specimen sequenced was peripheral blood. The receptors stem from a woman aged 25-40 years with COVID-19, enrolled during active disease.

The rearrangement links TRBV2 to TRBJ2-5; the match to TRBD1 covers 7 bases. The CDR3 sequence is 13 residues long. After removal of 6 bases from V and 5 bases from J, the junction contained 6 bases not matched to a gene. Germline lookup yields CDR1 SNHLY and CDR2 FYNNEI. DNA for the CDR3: TGTGCCAGCAGCGGAGACAGGGATGAGACCCAGTACTTC. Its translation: CASSGDRDETQYF.

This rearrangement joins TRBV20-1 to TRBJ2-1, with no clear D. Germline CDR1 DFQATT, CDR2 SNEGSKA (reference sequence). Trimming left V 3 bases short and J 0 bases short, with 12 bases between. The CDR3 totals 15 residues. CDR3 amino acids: CSASRLPGSYNEQFF. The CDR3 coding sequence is TGCAGTGCTAGTCGACTCCCCGGCTCCTACAATGAGCAGTTCTTC.

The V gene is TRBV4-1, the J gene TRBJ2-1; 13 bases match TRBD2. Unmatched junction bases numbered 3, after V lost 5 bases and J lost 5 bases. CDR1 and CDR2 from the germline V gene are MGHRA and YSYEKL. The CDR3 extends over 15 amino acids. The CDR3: CASSGGLAGNNEQFF. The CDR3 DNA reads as TGCGCCAGCAGCGGGGGACTAGCGGGAAACAATGAGCAGTTCTTC.

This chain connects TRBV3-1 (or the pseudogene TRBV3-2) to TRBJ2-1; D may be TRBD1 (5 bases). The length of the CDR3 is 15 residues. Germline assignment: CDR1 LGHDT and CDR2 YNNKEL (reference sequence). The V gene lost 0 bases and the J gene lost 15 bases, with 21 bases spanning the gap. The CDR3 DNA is TGTGCCAGCAGCCAAGATGGGGCCCCTTCGAGGTCCCGGTTCTTC. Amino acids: CASSQDGAPSRSRFF.

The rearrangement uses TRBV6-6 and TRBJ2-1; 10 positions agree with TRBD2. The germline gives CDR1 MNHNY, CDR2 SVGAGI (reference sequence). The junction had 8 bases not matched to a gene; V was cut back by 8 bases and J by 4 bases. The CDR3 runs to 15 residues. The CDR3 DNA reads TGTGCCAGCGAGGGGCTAGCGGGAGCGTACAATGAGCAGTTCTTC. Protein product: CASEGLAGAYNEQFF.

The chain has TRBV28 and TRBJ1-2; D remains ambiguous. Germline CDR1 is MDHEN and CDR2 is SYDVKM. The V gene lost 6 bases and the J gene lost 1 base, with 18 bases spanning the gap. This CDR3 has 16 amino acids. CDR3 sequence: CASSPEGVGINYGYTF. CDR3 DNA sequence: TGTGCCAGCAGCCCCGAGGGCGTCGGCATTAACTATGGCTACACCTTC.

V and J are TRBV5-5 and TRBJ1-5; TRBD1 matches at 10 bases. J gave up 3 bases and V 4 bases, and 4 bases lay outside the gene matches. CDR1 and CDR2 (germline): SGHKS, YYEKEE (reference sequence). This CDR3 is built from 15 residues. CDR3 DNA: TGTGCCAGCAGCAAAGACAGGGGGCACAATCAGCCCCAGCATTTT. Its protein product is CASSKDRGHNQPQHF. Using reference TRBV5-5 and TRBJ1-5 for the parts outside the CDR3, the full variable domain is DAGVTQSPTHLIKTRGQQVTLRCSPISGHKSVSWYQQVLGQGPQFIFQYYEKEERGRGNFPDRFSARQFPNYSSELNVNALLLGDSALYLCASSKDRGHNQPQHFGDGTRLSIL.

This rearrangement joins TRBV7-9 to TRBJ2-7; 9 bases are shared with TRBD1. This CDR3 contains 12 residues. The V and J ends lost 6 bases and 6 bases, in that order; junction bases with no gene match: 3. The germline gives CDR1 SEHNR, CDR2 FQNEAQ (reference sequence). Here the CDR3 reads CASSRTGVEQYF. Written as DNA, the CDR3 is TGTGCCAGCAGTCGGACAGGGGTCGAGCAGTACTTC.

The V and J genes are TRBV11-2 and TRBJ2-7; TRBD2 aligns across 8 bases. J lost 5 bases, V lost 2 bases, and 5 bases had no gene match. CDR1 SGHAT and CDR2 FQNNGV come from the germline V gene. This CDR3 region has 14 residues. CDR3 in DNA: TGTGCCAGCAGCTTAACGGGACTAGAGGACGAGCAGTACTTC. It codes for CASSLTGLEDEQYF.

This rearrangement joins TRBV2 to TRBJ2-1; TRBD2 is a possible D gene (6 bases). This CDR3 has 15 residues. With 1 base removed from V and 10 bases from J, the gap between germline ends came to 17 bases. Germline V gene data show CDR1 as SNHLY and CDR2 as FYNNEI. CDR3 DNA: TGTGCCAGCAGTGAAGGGCTTCTCCGGAGGGAAGAGCAGTTCTTC. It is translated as CASSEGLLRREEQFF.

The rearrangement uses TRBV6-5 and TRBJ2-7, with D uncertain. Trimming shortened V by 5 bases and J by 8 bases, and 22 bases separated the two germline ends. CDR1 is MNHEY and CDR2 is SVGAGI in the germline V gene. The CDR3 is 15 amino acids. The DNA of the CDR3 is TGTGCCAGCAGTCGGTGGGTGGAGATACCTACGAAGCAGTACTTC. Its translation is CASSRWVEIPTKQYF.

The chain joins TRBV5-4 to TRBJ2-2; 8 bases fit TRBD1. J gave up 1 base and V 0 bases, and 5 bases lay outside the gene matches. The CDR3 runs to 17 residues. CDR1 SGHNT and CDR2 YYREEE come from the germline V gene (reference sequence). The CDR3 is CASSLALGQGNTGELFF. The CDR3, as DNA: TGTGCCAGCAGCTTGGCACTCGGACAGGGGAACACCGGGGAGCTGTTTTTT.

The chain's CDR3 is CASSWDSYTGNEQFF. DNA for the CDR3: TGTGCCAGCAGCTGGGACAGTTATACCGGCAATGAGCAGTTCTTC. The gene calls are TRBV11-1 and TRBJ2-1; 7 bases map to TRBD1. Germline V gives CDR1 SGHAT, CDR2 FQDESV (reference sequence). The CDR3 length is 15 residues. The V and J ends lost 4 bases and 6 bases, in that order; junction bases with no gene match: 9.

The chain's CDR3 is CASSQEGGRDEKLFF. The CDR3 bases are TGCGCCAGCAGCCAAGAGGGAGGGAGGGATGAAAAACTGTTTTTT. The V call is TRBV4-1, the J call TRBJ1-4; D gene ambiguous. Trimming shortened V by 0 bases and J by 6 bases, and 11 bases separated the two germline ends. CDR1 is MGHRA and CDR2 is YSYEKL in the germline V gene. The CDR3 has 15 residues.

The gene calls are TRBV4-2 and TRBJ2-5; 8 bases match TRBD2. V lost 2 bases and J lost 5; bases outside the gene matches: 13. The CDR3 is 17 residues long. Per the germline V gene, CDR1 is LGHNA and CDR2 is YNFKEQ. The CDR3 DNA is TGTGCCAGCAGCCAAAACCCCTCCGGGACTAGAGGCGAGACCCAGTACTTC. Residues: CASSQNPSGTRGETQYF.

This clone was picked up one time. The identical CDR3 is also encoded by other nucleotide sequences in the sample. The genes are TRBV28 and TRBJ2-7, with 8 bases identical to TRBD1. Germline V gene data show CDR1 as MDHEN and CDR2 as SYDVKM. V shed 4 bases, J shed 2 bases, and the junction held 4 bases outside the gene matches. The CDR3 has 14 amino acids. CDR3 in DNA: TGTGCCAGCAGTTCCGGACAGGGAGCCTACGAGCAGTACTTC. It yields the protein CASSSGQGAYEQYF.

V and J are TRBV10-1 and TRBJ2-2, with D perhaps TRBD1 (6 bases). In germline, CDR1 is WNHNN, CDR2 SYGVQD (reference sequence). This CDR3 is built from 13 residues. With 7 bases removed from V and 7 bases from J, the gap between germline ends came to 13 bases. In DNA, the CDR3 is TGCGCCAGCACGGGGCAACAGGGCGGGGAGCTGTTTTTT. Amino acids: CASTGQQGGELFF.

The CDR3 reads CASTKQGNTEAFF. Written as DNA, the CDR3 is TGTGCCAGCACCAAACAGGGGAACACTGAAGCTTTCTTT. The chain combines TRBV2 with TRBJ1-1, with a tentative D call TRBD1 (6 bases). This CDR3 has 13 amino acids. Trimming removed 7 bases at V and 1 base at J, with 10 bases between. The germline gives CDR1 SNHLY, CDR2 FYNNEI.

CDR3 in DNA: TGTGCCAGCAGCTTGAGACGGCTCGGGGAGACCCAGTACTTC. Its translation: CASSLRRLGETQYF. The chain couples TRBV5-5 to TRBJ2-5; the D is unclear. The germline CDR1 and CDR2 sequences are SGHKS and YYEKEE (reference sequence). Trimming pared 1 base from V and 5 bases from J, leaving 12 bases between. This CDR3 has 14 amino acids.

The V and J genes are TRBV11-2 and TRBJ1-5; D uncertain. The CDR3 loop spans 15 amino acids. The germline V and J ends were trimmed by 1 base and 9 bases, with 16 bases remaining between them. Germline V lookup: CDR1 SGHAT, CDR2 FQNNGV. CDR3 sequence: CASSLGGEGKGPQHF. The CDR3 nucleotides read TGTGCCAGCAGCTTAGGGGGTGAGGGAAAAGGGCCCCAGCATTTT.

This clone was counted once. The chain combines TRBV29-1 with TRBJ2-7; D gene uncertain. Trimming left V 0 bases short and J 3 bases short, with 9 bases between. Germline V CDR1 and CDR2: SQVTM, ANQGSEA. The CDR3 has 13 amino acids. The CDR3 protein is CSVEERHHYEQYF. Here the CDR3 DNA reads TGCAGCGTTGAAGAGAGACATCACTACGAGCAGTACTTC.